Listed below are T cell receptor beta chains from one sample, sequenced in a study of shared clonotypes between healthy human individuals. The table came from immunoSEQ multiplex PCR; TCRdb's copy has only in-frame clones and leaves some out. The data show around 2.3 million clones, approximately 94% seen once. Sequences were obtained from naive CD4+ T cells sorted from blood. Receptors originate from a man between 18 and 29 years old in good health. Both conserved end residues are part of each CDR3. A D gene is named only where the DNA matches it firmly. Not every row has a clone size; where given, it reads once, few, many or a size class.

D gene	V gene	J gene	clone size	CDR3 protein	CDR3 DNA
NA	TRBV2	TRBJ1-2	NA	CASSERKNYGYTF	TGTGCCAGCAGTGAAAGGAAGAACTATGGCTACACCTTC
TRBD1	TRBV5-4	TRBJ1-1	NA	CAGRQGPNTEAFF	TGTGCCGGTAGACAGGGACCGAACACTGAAGCTTTCTTT
TRBD2	TRBV2	TRBJ2-1	NA	CASRGTRVVSYNEQFF	TGTGCCAGCAGGGGGACTAGAGTGGTGTCCTACAATGAGCAGTTCTTC
NA	TRBV6-6	TRBJ1-1	NA	CASTYTRGEAFF	TGTGCCAGCACCTACACGAGGGGTGAAGCTTTCTTT
NA	TRBV5-1	TRBJ1-4	NA	CASSLRGEKLFF	TGCGCCAGCAGCTTAAGGGGCGAAAAACTGTTTTTT
NA	TRBV4-3	TRBJ2-1	NA	CASSPGRVNYNEQFF	TGCGCCAGCAGCCCAGGCAGGGTGAACTACAATGAGCAGTTCTTC
NA	TRBV5-6	TRBJ2-3	NA	CASSFVDAITDTQYF	TGTGCCAGCAGCTTCGTCGACGCTATCACAGATACGCAGTATTTT
NA	TRBV28	TRBJ1-2	NA	CASSFRGRGRGYTF	TGTGCCAGCAGTTTTCGGGGGCGCGGGCGAGGCTACACCTTC
TRBD1	TRBV5-1	TRBJ2-1	NA	CASRPGQGFQREQFF	TGCGCCAGCAGACCGGGACAGGGGTTTCAGCGTGAGCAGTTCTTC
NA	TRBV19	TRBJ1-2	NA	CASSTRTAYDYGYTF	TGTGCCAGTAGTACCCGGACAGCTTATGACTATGGCTACACCTTC
NA	TRBV6-1	TRBJ1-5	NA	CARPGQYSNQPQHF	TGTGCCAGACCGGGACAATATAGCAATCAGCCCCAGCATTTT
NA	TRBV2	TRBJ1-2	NA	CASSAVPSYGYTF	TGTGCCAGCAGTGCGGTGCCCAGTTACGGCTACACCTTC
NA	TRBV11-2	TRBJ2-5	NA	CASSRLETQYF	TGTGCCAGCAGTCGGTTAGAGACCCAGTACTTC
NA	TRBV27	TRBJ1-1	NA	CASSSTGTEAFF	TGTGCCAGCAGTTCCACCGGGACTGAAGCTTTCTTT
TRBD2	TRBV10-3	TRBJ2-5	NA	CAGSGGALETQYF	TGTGCCGGCTCGGGGGGAGCGCTGGAGACCCAGTACTTC
NA	TRBV30	TRBJ1-2	NA	CAWSVIDSGGYTF	TGTGCCTGGAGTGTAATAGATTCTGGCGGCTACACCTTC
NA	TRBV5-6	TRBJ2-7	once	CASSFQSTDTYEQYF	TGTGCCAGCAGCTTCCAATCGACAGACACCTACGAGCAGTACTTC
NA	TRBV7-2	TRBJ1-6	NA	CASSLGGNSPLHF	TGTGCCAGCAGCTTAGGGGGCAATTCACCCCTCCACTTT
NA	TRBV11-2	TRBJ2-4	NA	CASSFDSTTKNIQYF	TGTGCCAGCAGCTTTGACAGCACAACCAAAAACATTCAGTACTTC
NA	TRBV6-1	TRBJ1-1	few	CASSEVAFGNTEAFF	TGTGCCAGCAGTGAAGTTGCCTTCGGGAACACTGAAGCTTTCTTT
NA	TRBV30	TRBJ1-4	NA	CAWRATGKLFF	TGTGCCTGGAGGGCGACAGGAAAACTGTTTTTT
NA	TRBV7-2	TRBJ1-1	NA	CASRKAGVRDTEAFF	TGTGCCAGCAGAAAGGCAGGGGTCCGGGACACTGAAGCTTTCTTT
TRBD2	TRBV7-8	TRBJ2-1	NA	CASSPWEGEQFF	TGTGCCAGCAGCCCCTGGGAGGGTGAGCAGTTCTTC
NA	TRBV5-1	TRBJ1-6	NA	CASSPAGSLSSYNSPLHF	TGCGCCAGCAGCCCGGCGGGGTCCCTTAGCTCCTATAATTCACCCCTCCACTTT
NA	TRBV7-8	TRBJ1-5	NA	CASMLTGVAPYQPQHF	TGTGCCAGCATGCTCACGGGGGTCGCGCCATATCAGCCCCAGCATTTT
NA	TRBV4-1	TRBJ1-2	NA	CASSHRLAGTLLYGYTF	TGCGCCAGCAGCCACCGATTAGCCGGGACATTATTGTATGGCTACACCTTC
NA	TRBV27	TRBJ1-2	NA	CASSSSALQGTYGYTF	TGTGCCAGCAGTTCGTCGGCCCTGCAGGGGACCTATGGCTACACCTTC
NA	TRBV7-8	TRBJ2-3	NA	CASSSRSDTQYF	TGTGCCAGCAGCTCGAGGTCAGATACGCAGTATTTT
TRBD2	TRBV5-4	TRBJ2-3	NA	CASSSHFGGGFTDTQYF	TGTGCCAGCAGCTCCCACTTCGGCGGGGGTTTCACAGATACGCAGTATTTT
NA	TRBV10-1	TRBJ2-7	NA	CASSLGSSYEQYF	TGCGCCAGCAGTCTTGGAAGCTCCTACGAGCAGTACTTC
NA	TRBV6-5	TRBJ1-1	NA	CASTLGQNTEAFF	TGTGCCAGCACCCTGGGGCAAAACACTGAAGCTTTCTTT
NA	TRBV2	TRBJ2-5	NA	CASAPGETQYF	TGTGCCAGCGCCCCGGGAGAGACCCAGTACTTC
NA	TRBV21-1	TRBJ1-5	once	CASSKRGRYSNQPQHF	TGTGCCAGCAGCAAGAGAGGAAGATATAGCAATCAGCCCCAGCATTTT
TRBD1	TRBV10-3	TRBJ1-2	NA	CAISGTGGDYGYTF	TGTGCCATCAGCGGGACAGGGGGCGACTATGGCTACACCTTC
NA	TRBV5-6	TRBJ2-3	NA	CASSGSLSTDTQYF	TGTGCCAGCAGCGGTTCCCTGAGCACAGATACGCAGTATTTT
NA	TRBV9	TRBJ2-7	NA	CASSVASGAQGYEQYF	TGTGCCAGCAGCGTAGCCTCAGGGGCCCAGGGCTACGAGCAGTACTTC
NA	TRBV6-5	TRBJ1-3	NA	CASSRTVSGNTIYF	TGTGCCAGCAGTCGGACAGTTTCTGGAAACACCATATATTTT
NA	TRBV9	TRBJ1-5	NA	CASSLEPNQPQHF	TGTGCCAGCAGCTTAGAACCAAATCAGCCCCAGCATTTT
NA	TRBV28	TRBJ1-1	NA	CASSLRHTEAFF	TGTGCCAGCAGTTTGCGGCACACTGAAGCTTTCTTT
TRBD1	TRBV5-4	TRBJ2-7	NA	CASSWSGGGEQYF	TGTGCCAGCAGCTGGTCAGGGGGCGGCGAGCAGTACTTC
NA	TRBV7-2	TRBJ1-5	NA	CASSSQASNQPQHF	TGTGCCAGCAGCTCACAGGCGAGCAATCAGCCCCAGCATTTT
NA	TRBV27	TRBJ2-2	NA	CASKNPSGAGELFF	TGTGCCAGCAAGAATCCCTCCGGAGCCGGGGAGCTGTTTTTT
NA	TRBV10-1	TRBJ1-4	NA	CASSLRANEKLFF	TGCGCCAGCAGCCTCAGGGCTAATGAAAAACTGTTTTTT
TRBD1	TRBV6-1	TRBJ1-5	NA	CASSEQDRARPQHF	TGTGCCAGCAGTGAACAGGACAGGGCTCGGCCCCAGCATTTT